These 31 T cell receptor beta chains originate from one sample sequenced in a study of T cells in localized non-small cell lung cancer. Sequenced by immunoSEQ multiplex PCR; TCRdb stores in-frame clones only, minus some. The profile covers under 3,000 clones, with roughly 43% appearing a single time and around a tenth taken by the ten largest. This specimen was lung tumor tissue, taken before any cancer treatment. The receptors originated from a male donor older than 55 with stage I squamous cell lung carcinoma.

V gene TRBV19 combines with J gene TRBJ2-1; TRBD2 matches at 8 bases. CDR1 is LNHDA, CDR2 SQIVND, per germline (reference sequence). This CDR3 has 16 amino acids. V trimming: 2 bases; J trimming: 7 bases; junction bases outside the gene matches: 10. CDR3 sequence reads: CASSIIAGGNGNEQFF. CDR3 nucleotide sequence: TGTGCCAGTAGTATAATTGCGGGGGGCAACGGGAATGAGCAGTTCTTC.

This clone was seen a handful of times. The rearrangement joins TRBV11-3 to TRBJ1-2, with 8 bases aligning to TRBD1. Germline CDR1 reads SGHNT; CDR2 reads YENEEA. This CDR3 has 14 amino acids. V lost 6 bases and J lost 7; bases outside the gene matches: 10. CDR3: CASSPGTGLPGYTF. CDR3 bases: TGTGCCAGCAGTCCCGGGACAGGACTTCCTGGCTACACCTTC.

This chain links TRBV15 with TRBJ2-3; tentative D call: TRBD2 (5 bases). CDR1 is LNHNV, CDR2 YYDKDF, per germline (reference sequence). The length of the CDR3 is 15 residues. V gave up 4 bases and J gave up 1 base, with 12 bases separating them. CDR3 sequence (DNA): TGTGCCACCAGCACGAGGGTAGTAGGCACAGATACGCAGTATTTT. It encodes CATSTRVVGTDTQYF.

V usage is TRBV29-1 and J usage is TRBJ2-6; TRBD1 matches at 9 bases. V lost 4 bases and J lost 4; bases outside the gene matches: 8. This CDR3 spans 16 amino acids. Germline CDR1 and CDR2: SQVTM and ANQGSEA. The CDR3 bases are TGCAGCGTTGTCCCGGGACAGGGTTCAGGGGCCAACGTCCTGACTTTC. Translation: CSVVPGQGSGANVLTF. The complete variable domain, with remaining parts taken from reference TRBV29-1 and TRBJ2-6, reads SAVISQKPSRDICQRGTSLTIQCQVDSQVTMMFWYRQQPGQSLTLIATANQGSEATYESGFVIDKFPISRPNLTFSTLTVSNMSPEDSSIYLCSVVPGQGSGANVLTFGAGSRLTVL.

There are a few counts of this clone. The chain recombines TRBV10-2 with TRBJ1-1, with 10 bases aligning to TRBD1. Trimming removed 8 bases from V and 0 bases from J; junction bases left unmatched: 6. The germline gives CDR1 WSHSY, CDR2 SAAADI. This CDR3 is 15 amino acids long. Here the CDR3 DNA reads TGCGCCAGCCGAGCAGGACAGGGGGTGAACACTGAAGCTTTCTTT. Translation: CASRAGQGVNTEAFF.

The chain links TRBV19 to TRBJ1-2; D remains ambiguous. Germline-derived CDR1 and CDR2 are LNHDA and SQIVND (reference sequence). CDR3 length: 15 residues. Trimming left V 3 bases short and J 4 bases short, with 15 bases between. The DNA for the CDR3 is TGTGCCAGTAGTATGGACGGTGGGCTGCTCTATGGCTACACCTTC. Translation: CASSMDGGLLYGYTF. The complete variable domain, with remaining parts taken from reference TRBV19 and TRBJ1-2, reads DGGITQSPKYLFRKEGQNVTLSCEQNLNHDAMYWYRQDPGQGLRLIYYSQIVNDFQKGDIAEGYSVSREKKESFPLTVTSAQKNPTAFYLCASSMDGGLLYGYTFGSGTRLTVV.

V gene TRBV12-5 combines with J gene TRBJ1-1; D not resolved. V was pared by 1 base and J by 7 bases, with 4 bases between. The CDR3 contains 11 residues. Per the germline V gene, CDR1 is LGHNT and CDR2 is FRNRAP. Here the CDR3 reads CASGLESEAFF. CDR3 in DNA: TGTGCTAGTGGTTTGGAAAGTGAAGCTTTCTTT.

CDR3 residues: CASISPVGQGRAIYF. Here the CDR3 DNA reads TGTGCCAGCATTTCCCCCGTTGGACAGGGAAGAGCCATATATTTT. V and J are TRBV28 and TRBJ1-3; 8 nucleotides line up with TRBD1. Trimming removed 7 bases from V and 11 bases from J; junction bases left unmatched: 16. The CDR3 is 15 residues long. Germline V gene data show CDR1 as MDHEN and CDR2 as SYDVKM.

Only a few counts were recorded for this clone. This chain links TRBV15 with TRBJ2-7; tentative D call: TRBD1 (6 bases). This CDR3 spans 16 amino acids. V was pared by 0 bases and J by 5 bases, with 17 bases between. In germline, CDR1 is LNHNV, CDR2 YYDKDF (reference sequence). DNA of the CDR3: TGTGCCACCAGCAGAGATTTAGGGGGTCGGATCAACGAGCAGTACTTC. Protein sequence: CATSRDLGGRINEQYF.

This clone was picked up a small number of times. This rearrangement joins TRBV9 to TRBJ2-5; D gene uncertain. This CDR3 spans 15 amino acids. Trimming stripped 0 bases from V and 1 base from J, with 10 bases between. Germline V CDR1 and CDR2: SGDLS, YYNGEE. As DNA, the CDR3 is TGTGCCAGCAGCGTAGCCCCAGGAGTCCAAGAGACCCAGTACTTC. Its translation: CASSVAPGVQETQYF.

The table lists this clone with a few counts. V gene TRBV11-3 combines with J gene TRBJ1-1, with unresolved D. V was clipped by 2 bases and J by 0 bases, with 7 bases between them. Per germline, CDR1 SGHNT and CDR2 YENEEA. CDR3 size: 14 residues. CDR3 coding DNA: TGTGCCAGCAGCTTAAAGGAGTTGAACACTGAAGCTTTCTTT. Encoded protein: CASSLKELNTEAFF.

This clone is deemed large. This sequence joins TRBV30 and TRBJ2-7; TRBD1 agrees at 9 bases. The CDR3 sequence is 16 residues long. Germline trimming cut 4 bases from V and 3 bases from J; bases unmatched to any gene: 13. Germline V gene sequence: CDR1 GTSNPN, CDR2 SVGIG (reference sequence). The chain's CDR3 is CAWNNPGQGMSYEQYF. The CDR3 DNA sequence: TGTGCCTGGAACAATCCGGGACAGGGAATGAGCTACGAGCAGTACTTC.

The chain couples TRBV29-1 to TRBJ2-1, with D possibly being TRBD1 or TRBD2 (6 bases each). In germline, CDR1 is SQVTM, CDR2 ANQGSEA. The V and J ends lost 5 bases and 3 bases respectively, with 17 bases between them. CDR3 size: 15 residues. CDR3: CSVPRGREVYNEQFF. The CDR3 bases are TGCAGCGTTCCTCGGGGGCGGGAAGTCTACAATGAGCAGTTCTTC.

This sequence joins TRBV19 and TRBJ2-4; unclear D gene. The CDR3 has 11 residues. Deletions cut 7 bases from V and 7 bases from J, with 8 bases between. Germline V gene data show CDR1 as LNHDA and CDR2 as SQIVND (reference sequence). The DNA for the CDR3 is TGTGCCAGTATGACGTCTAACATTCAGTACTTC. Translated: CASMTSNIQYF. The variable domain in full, completed from reference TRBV19 and TRBJ2-4, reads DGGITQSPKYLFRKEGQNVTLSCEQNLNHDAMYWYRQDPGQGLRLIYYSQIVNDFQKGDIAEGYSVSREKKESFPLTVTSAQKNPTAFYLCASMTSNIQYFGAGTRLSVL.

This chain links TRBV5-1 with TRBJ1-1, with D maybe TRBD1 (5 bases). The germline gives CDR1 SGHRS, CDR2 YFSETQ. Trimming pared 0 bases from V and 0 bases from J, leaving 12 bases between. The CDR3 runs to 16 residues. The CDR3 protein is CASSLAQGAMNTEAFF. The CDR3 bases are TGCGCCAGCAGCTTGGCCCAGGGAGCGATGAACACTGAAGCTTTCTTT.

This chain links TRBV11-3 with TRBJ1-3, with a weak D call TRBD1 (5 bases). CDR3 length: 14 amino acids. V was clipped by 5 bases and J by 2 bases, with 10 bases between them. Germline CDR1 SGHNT, CDR2 YENEEA. The CDR3 here is CASSKSGAGNTIYF. The CDR3 nucleotides read TGTGCCAGCAGCAAATCGGGGGCTGGAAACACCATATATTTT. The full variable domain, rest sourced from reference TRBV11-3 and TRBJ1-3, is EAGVVQSPRYKIIEKKQPVAFWCNPISGHNTLYWYLQNLGQGPELLIRYENEEAVDDSQLPKDRFSAERLKGVDSTLKIQPAELGDSAVYLCASSKSGAGNTIYFGEGSWLTVV.

The chain uses TRBV19 and TRBJ2-3, with TRBD1 matching over 11 bases. CDR1 LNHDA and CDR2 SQIVND come from the germline V gene (reference sequence). The CDR3 runs to 15 residues. J was trimmed by 1 base and V by 5 bases; bases with no gene match: 2. The CDR3 nucleotides are TGTGCCAGTAGTCGGACAGGGGGCGGCACAGATACGCAGTATTTT. Amino acids: CASSRTGGGTDTQYF.

The table lists this clone with a few counts. The chain couples TRBV6-8 to TRBJ2-2; unclear D gene. CDR3 length: 16 amino acids. CDR1 and CDR2 from the germline V gene are MNHGY and SAAAGT. Trimming left V 0 bases short and J 1 base short, with 9 bases between. The CDR3 bases are TGTGCCAGCAGTTACTCCATCGGCCTGAACACCGGGGAGCTGTTTTTT. It translates to CASSYSIGLNTGELFF.

The rearrangement links TRBV2 to TRBJ1-2, with a weak D call TRBD1 (5 bases). Germline CDR1 reads SNHLY; CDR2 reads FYNNEI. V shed 6 bases and J shed 1 base, with 12 bases lying between them. This CDR3 contains 14 residues. In DNA form, the CDR3 reads TGTGCCAGCAGCGTAGGGGACCGTAACTATGGCTACACCTTC. As protein: CASSVGDRNYGYTF.

This clone was counted a few times. The chain joins TRBV9 to TRBJ2-3; TRBD2 matches at 11 bases. V lost 4 bases to trimming and J lost 5 bases; unmatched junction nucleotides: 6. This CDR3 comprises 15 residues. Germline V gives CDR1 SGDLS, CDR2 YYNGEE. This CDR3 reads CASSLAGGPLDTQYF. CDR3 DNA: TGTGCCAGCAGCCTAGCGGGAGGCCCCCTAGATACGCAGTATTTT.

In DNA, the CDR3 is TGCAGCGTTGAAGATGGATGGAAGGTTGGCTACACCTTC. Residues: CSVEDGWKVGYTF. The rearrangement uses TRBV29-1 and TRBJ1-2; D remains unclear. Germline V gene data show CDR1 as SQVTM and CDR2 as ANQGSEA. V was shortened by 0 bases and J by 7 bases, with 12 bases between the two germline ends. CDR3 size: 13 residues.

In regard to this clone: The junction shows a germline mismatch at one end, possibly a read error. The chain combines TRBV9 with TRBJ2-7; D call uncertain. The CDR3 loop spans 15 amino acids. Germline lookup yields CDR1 SGDLS and CDR2 YYNGEE. The CDR3 protein is CASSVPTAGCYEQYF. As DNA, the CDR3 is TGTGCCAGCAGCGTACCGACCGCAGGATGTTACGAGCAGTACTTT.

V usage is TRBV5-1 and J usage is TRBJ2-3, with 12 bases that match TRBD2. The CDR3 totals 18 residues. Germline CDR1 and CDR2: SGHRS and YFSETQ. V lost 4 bases and J lost 2; bases outside the gene matches: 11. The CDR3 bases are TGCGCCAGCAGCCCCCGGCTAGCGGGAGGGCCGGACACAGATACGCAGTATTTT. It codes for CASSPRLAGGPDTDTQYF.

This clone occurred a few times. V is TRBV11-3 and J is TRBJ1-1; TRBD1 matches at 7 bases. J was trimmed by 4 bases and V by 5 bases; bases with no gene match: 10. The CDR3 consists of 15 residues. Germline CDR1 and CDR2: SGHNT and YENEEA. The CDR3 is CASSQPQGTVTEAFF. CDR3 DNA: TGTGCCAGCAGCCAGCCACAGGGGACGGTCACTGAAGCTTTCTTT.

This clone was seen a few times. The chain combines TRBV6-8 with TRBJ2-2, with 9 bases lining up with TRBD2. The trim removed 5 bases at V and 12 bases at J, leaving 16 bases unmatched. CDR1 and CDR2 from the germline V gene are MNHGY and SAAAGT. The CDR3 loop spans 16 amino acids. CDR3 residues: CASSPQAGGRTGKLFF. The DNA for the CDR3 is TGTGCCAGCAGTCCCCAAGCGGGAGGTAGGACCGGAAAGCTGTTTTTT.

The rearrangement links TRBV11-3 to TRBJ2-3; tentative D call: TRBD2 (6 bases). This CDR3 is 19 amino acids long. Between the trimmed V and J ends, which lost 5 bases and 3 bases, there was a span of 27 bases. The V gene's germline CDR1 is SGHNT and CDR2 YENEEA. Written as DNA, the CDR3 is TGTGCCAGCAGCCCCTTTGTGGGAGGACCGGGTGGCCGAACAGATACGCAGTATTTT. It codes for CASSPFVGGPGGRTDTQYF.

The chain combines TRBV30 with TRBJ1-2; perhaps TRBD1 as D (5 bases). V was shortened by 2 bases and J by 0 bases, with 19 bases between the two germline ends. Looked up from germline, CDR1 is GTSNPN and CDR2 is SVGIG (reference sequence). This CDR3 is built from 17 residues. Written as DNA, the CDR3 is TGTGCCTGGAGTCCCTCTCCCTGGGGCCCAGCTAACTATGGCTACACCTTC. Its protein is CAWSPSPWGPANYGYTF.

Here the CDR3 reads CASSEEGRINGYTF. DNA of the CDR3: TGTGCCAGCAGTGAAGAGGGACGTATTAATGGCTACACCTTC. The chain employs TRBV25-1 and TRBJ1-2; a weak D match, TRBD1 (5 bases). The germline V gene has CDR1 MGHDK and CDR2 SYGVNS. V shed 2 bases and J shed 6 bases, with 13 bases lying between them. This CDR3 region has 14 residues.

V gene TRBV28 combines with J gene TRBJ2-3; 7 bases agree with TRBD2. The CDR3 spans 15 residues. CDR1 MDHEN and CDR2 SYDVKM come from the germline V gene. V was pared by 0 bases and J by 4 bases, with 4 bases of the junction left unmatched. CDR3 nucleotide sequence: TGTGCCAGCAGTTTATGGACTAGCAGTTCAGATACGCAGTATTTT. Translation: CASSLWTSSSDTQYF. The entire variable domain, with the rest obtained from reference TRBV28 and TRBJ2-3, is as follows: DVKVTQSSRYLVKRTGEKVFLECVQDMDHENMFWYRQDPGLGLRLIYFSYDVKMKEKGDIPEGYSVSREKKERFSLILESASTNQTSMYLCASSLWTSSSDTQYFGPGTRLTVL.

This clone appeared a single time. The chain couples TRBV18 to TRBJ1-5; D gene ambiguous. Trimming cost V 7 bases and J 3 bases, with 10 bases left between them. CDR1 KGHSH and CDR2 LQKENI come from the germline V gene. The CDR3 contains 13 residues. The CDR3 loop is CASFKEPNQPQHF. The CDR3 coding sequence is TGTGCCAGCTTTAAGGAGCCCAATCAGCCCCAGCATTTT. Variable domain in full (rest from reference TRBV18 and TRBJ1-5): NAGVMQNPRHLVRRRGQEARLRCSPMKGHSHVYWYRQLPEEGLKFMVYLQKENIIDESGMPKERFSAEFPKEGPSILRIQQVVRGDSAAYFCASFKEPNQPQHFGDGTRLSIL.

This clone occurred a few times. The chain recombines TRBV6-8 with TRBJ1-2, with 9 bases lining up with TRBD1. The ends lost 6 bases at V and 3 bases at J; junction bases unmatched: 5. Germline-derived CDR1 and CDR2 are MNHGY and SAAAGT. The CDR3 extends over 14 amino acids. CDR3 sequence: CASSATGGYYGYTF. CDR3 nucleotides: TGTGCCAGCAGCGCTACAGGGGGCTACTATGGCTACACCTTC.